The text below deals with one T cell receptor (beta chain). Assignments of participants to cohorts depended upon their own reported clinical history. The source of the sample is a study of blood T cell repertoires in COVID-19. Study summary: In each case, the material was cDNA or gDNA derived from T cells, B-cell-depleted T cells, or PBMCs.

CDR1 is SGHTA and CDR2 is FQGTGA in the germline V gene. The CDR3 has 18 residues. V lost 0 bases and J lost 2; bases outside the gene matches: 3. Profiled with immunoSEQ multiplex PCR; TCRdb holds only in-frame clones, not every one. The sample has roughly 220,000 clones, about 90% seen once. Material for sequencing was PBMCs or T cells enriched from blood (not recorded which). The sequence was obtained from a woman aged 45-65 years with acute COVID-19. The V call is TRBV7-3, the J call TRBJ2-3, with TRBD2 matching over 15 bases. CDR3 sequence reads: CASSLTGLAGGLTDTQYF. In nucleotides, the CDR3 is TGTGCCAGCAGCTTAACGGGACTAGCGGGAGGCCTCACAGATACGCAGTATTTT. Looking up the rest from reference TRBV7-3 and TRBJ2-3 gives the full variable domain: GAGVSQTPSNKVTEKGKYVELRCDPISGHTALYWYRQSLGQGPEFLIYFQGTGAADDSGLPNDRFFAVRPEGSVSTLKIQRTERGDSAVYLCASSLTGLAGGLTDTQYFGPGTRLTVL.